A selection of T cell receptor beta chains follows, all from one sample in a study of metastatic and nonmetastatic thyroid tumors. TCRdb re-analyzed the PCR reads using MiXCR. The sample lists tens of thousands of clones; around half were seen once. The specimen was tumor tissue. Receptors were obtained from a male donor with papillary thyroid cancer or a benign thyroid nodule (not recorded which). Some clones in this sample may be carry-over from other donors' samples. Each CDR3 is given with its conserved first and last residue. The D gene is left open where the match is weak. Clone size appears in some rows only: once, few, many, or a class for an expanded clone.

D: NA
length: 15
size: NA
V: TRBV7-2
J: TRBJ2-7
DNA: TGTGCCAGCAGCCCAGGGCATCAGGATTTTTACGAGCAGTACTTC
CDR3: CASSPGHQDFYEQYF

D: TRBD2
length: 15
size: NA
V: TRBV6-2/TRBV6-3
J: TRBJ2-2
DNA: TGTGCCAGCAGTCAGACAGCGGGGGGAGGCGGGGAGCTGTTTTTT
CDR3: CASSQTAGGGGELFF

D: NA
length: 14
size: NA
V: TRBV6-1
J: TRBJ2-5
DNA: TGTGCCAGCAGTGAGGGGGGTAGCGTGGAGACCCAGTACTTC
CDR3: CASSEGGSVETQYF

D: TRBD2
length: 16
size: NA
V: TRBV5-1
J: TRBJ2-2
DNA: TGCGCCGGCAGCTACCTAGCGGGGGGGCAAGTCGGGGAGCTGTTTTTT
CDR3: CAGSYLAGGQVGELFF

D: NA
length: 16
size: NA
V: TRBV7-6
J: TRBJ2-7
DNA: TGTGCCAGCAGCTTAGAGATCTTCGGACCTCTAGGCGAGCAGTACTTC
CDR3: CASSLEIFGPLGEQYF

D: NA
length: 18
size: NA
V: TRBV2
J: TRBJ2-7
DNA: TGTGCCAGCGCCAGCAAGCCCCCAAGTCCGGCCTCCATTTACGAGCAGTACTTC
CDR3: CASASKPPSPASIYEQYF

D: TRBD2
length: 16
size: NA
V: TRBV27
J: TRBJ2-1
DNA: TGTGCCAGCAGTTTATCTGTCGGGGGGGCAAATTCACAGCAGTTCTTC
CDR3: CASSLSVGGANSQQFF

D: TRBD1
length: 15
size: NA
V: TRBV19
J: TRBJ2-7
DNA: TGTGCCAGTAGCCGGAATGGACAGGGGGTTTACGAGCAGTACTTC
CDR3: CASSRNGQGVYEQYF

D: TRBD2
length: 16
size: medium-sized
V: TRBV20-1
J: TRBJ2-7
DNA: TGCAGTGCTAGGTCAGGGCTAGCGGGAGCTCCGGACGAGCAGTACTTC
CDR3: CSARSGLAGAPDEQYF

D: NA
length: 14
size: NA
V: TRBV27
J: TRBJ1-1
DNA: TGTGCCAGCAGGTCAGGGGCCATGAACACTGAAGCTTTCTTT
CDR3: CASRSGAMNTEAFF

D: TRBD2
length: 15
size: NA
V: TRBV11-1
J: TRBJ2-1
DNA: TGTGCCAGCACCACGCTAGCGGGAGGGTACAATGAGCAGTTCTTC
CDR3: CASTTLAGGYNEQFF

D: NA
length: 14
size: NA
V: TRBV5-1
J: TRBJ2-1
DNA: TGCGCCAGCAGCTCTGGTACAGGGCGCAATGAGCAGTTCTTC
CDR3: CASSSGTGRNEQFF

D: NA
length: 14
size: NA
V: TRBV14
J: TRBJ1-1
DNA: TGTGCCAGCAGCCTCAGCAGGGGGAACACTGAAGCTTTCTTT
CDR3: CASSLSRGNTEAFF

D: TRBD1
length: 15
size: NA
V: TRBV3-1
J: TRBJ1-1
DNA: TGTGCCAGCAGCCAACAGGGGGCTCGGGGCACTGAAGCTTTCTTT
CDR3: CASSQQGARGTEAFF

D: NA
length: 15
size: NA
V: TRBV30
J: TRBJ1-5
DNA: TGTGCCTGGAGGTCCGGGACCGGCTACGATCAGCCCCAGCATTTT
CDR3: CAWRSGTGYDQPQHF

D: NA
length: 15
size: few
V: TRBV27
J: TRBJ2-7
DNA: TGTGCCAGCAGAAATGCAGGCGGATCGGGCTACGAGCAGTACTTC
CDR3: CASRNAGGSGYEQYF

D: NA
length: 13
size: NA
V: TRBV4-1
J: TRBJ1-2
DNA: TGCGCCAGCAGCCATAGCGCACAAGGGGGCTACACCTTC
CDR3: CASSHSAQGGYTF

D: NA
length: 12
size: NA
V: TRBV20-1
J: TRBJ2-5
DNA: TGCAGTGCTTGGGCGGGATCGGAGACCCAGTACTTC
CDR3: CSAWAGSETQYF

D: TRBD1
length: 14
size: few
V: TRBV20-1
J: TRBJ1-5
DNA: TGCAGTGCTATAACCGGGACAGACAATCAGCCCCAGCATTTT
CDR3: CSAITGTDNQPQHF

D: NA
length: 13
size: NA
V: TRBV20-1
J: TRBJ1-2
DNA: TGCAGTGCCACCCGGGGGGGGACCTATGGCTACACCTTC
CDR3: CSATRGGTYGYTF

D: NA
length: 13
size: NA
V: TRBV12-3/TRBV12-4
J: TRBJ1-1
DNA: TGTGCCAGCAGTTTTTTAAGGAACACTGAAGCTTTCTTT
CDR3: CASSFLRNTEAFF